These 22 T cell receptor beta chains were all obtained from the same sample, sequenced in a study of cytomegalovirus exposure and HLA in healthy donors (dated by TCRdb to the late 2010s). Receptor amplification or capture employed the immunoSEQ multiplex PCR assay. The multiplex PCR relied on a mix of 60 forward primers for TCR Vbeta segments and 13 reverse primers for TCR Jbeta segments. The clones in this table, taken by TCRdb from immuneACCESS, are in-frame only. Not every clone is retained; where verified, under half of the shortfall comes from an unresolved V gene, and the cause of the rest is unknown. The sample table holds about 150,000 clones, of which almost 85% were seen once. Jointly, the top ten make up 0.38% of the sample. Source material: PBMCs. Every receptor here comes from a boy aged 2-15 years in good health and CMV-seronegative.

This rearrangement joins TRBV25-1 to TRBJ2-2, with a possible D match to TRBD1 (5 bases). Germline-derived CDR1 and CDR2 are MGHDK and SYGVNS. Between the trimmed V and J ends, which lost 1 base and 7 bases, there was a span of 10 bases. The CDR3 is 14 amino acids. CDR3 sequence (DNA): TGTGCCAGCAGTGAATGGAAGGGGTTCGGGGAGCTGTTTTTT. It translates to CASSEWKGFGELFF.

This clone was found once. This sequence joins TRBV5-1 and TRBJ2-3; 8 bases map to TRBD2. The CDR3 is 15 residues long. Germline loops: CDR1 SGHRS, CDR2 YFSETQ. V was pared by 0 bases and J by 7 bases, with 7 bases of the junction left unmatched. The CDR3 protein is CASSLGRLAGNTQYF. CDR3 nucleotides: TGCGCCAGCAGCTTGGGTCGGCTAGCGGGCAATACGCAGTATTTT.

The chain couples TRBV7-2 to TRBJ2-3; 11 positions match TRBD2. The CDR3 runs 17 residues. V was pared by 5 bases and J by 5 bases, with 12 bases of the junction left unmatched. Germline V CDR1 and CDR2: SGHTA, FQGNSA. CDR3 sequence reads: CASSPPISGRGVDTQYF. As DNA, the CDR3 is TGTGCCAGCAGCCCCCCAATTAGCGGGAGGGGCGTAGATACGCAGTATTTT.

The chain links TRBV5-6 to TRBJ2-5, with a tentative D call TRBD1 (8 bases). V shed 4 bases and J shed 1 base, with 14 bases lying between them. The CDR3 covers 15 residues. Germline V gives CDR1 SGHDT, CDR2 YYEEEE. CDR3: CASSATGEGQETQYF. The CDR3 nucleotides are TGTGCCAGCAGCGCGACAGGGGAGGGCCAAGAGACCCAGTACTTC.

The J gene is TRBJ2-3, the V gene TRBV5-1, with 11 bases aligning to TRBD2. Trimming removed 1 base from V and 0 bases from J; junction bases left unmatched: 4. This CDR3 contains 17 residues. CDR1 and CDR2 (germline): SGHRS, YFSETQ. The CDR3 DNA reads TGCGCCAGCAGCTTGACCCGGACTAGCGGGAGCACAGATACGCAGTATTTT. This encodes CASSLTRTSGSTDTQYF.

In this sample, this clone turned up a few times. The DNA for the CDR3 is TGTGCCAGCAGCTTGTTTCCGGTCTATGGCTACACCTTC. Translating it yields CASSLFPVYGYTF. The rearrangement joins TRBV5-6 to TRBJ1-2; D gene uncertain. Trimming removed 1 base at V and 4 bases at J, with 8 bases between. CDR3 length: 13 amino acids. The germline gives CDR1 SGHDT, CDR2 YYEEEE. Full variable domain (outside the CDR3, taken from reference TRBV5-6 and TRBJ1-2): DAGVTQSPTHLIKTRGQQVTLRCSPKSGHDTVSWYQQALGQGPQFIFQYYEEEERQRGNFPDRFSGHQFPNYSSELNVNALLLGDSALYLCASSLFPVYGYTFGSGTRLTVV.

J is TRBJ2-7 and V is TRBV6-1; D might be TRBD2 (7 bases). Trimming shortened V by 0 bases and J by 4 bases, and 10 bases separated the two germline ends. The length of the CDR3 is 14 residues. The V gene's germline CDR1 is MNHNS and CDR2 SASEGT. CDR3 coding DNA: TGTGCCAGCAGTGAAGCCGGGGGGCTATACGAGCAGTACTTC. Translation: CASSEAGGLYEQYF.

The chain has TRBV28 and TRBJ1-2; no clear D gene. Germline CDR1 and CDR2: MDHEN and SYDVKM. There are 15 residues in the CDR3. The V gene lost 0 bases and the J gene lost 2 bases, with 10 bases spanning the gap. CDR3 sequence reads: CASSLWGGVNYGYTF. DNA of the CDR3: TGTGCCAGCAGTTTATGGGGAGGAGTCAACTATGGCTACACCTTC.

The rearrangement links TRBV5-1 to TRBJ1-2; TRBD1 agrees at 10 bases. The ends lost 4 bases at V and 1 base at J; junction bases unmatched: 1. This CDR3 is 14 amino acids long. The germline V gene has CDR1 SGHRS and CDR2 YFSETQ. The CDR3 nucleotides read TGCGCCAGCAGCGGGACAGGGGTTAACTATGGCTACACCTTC. Translation: CASSGTGVNYGYTF.

The chain couples TRBV2 to TRBJ2-1; 8 bases agree with TRBD2. Losses at the gene ends were 5 bases for V and 1 base for J; bases not matched to a gene: 7. CDR3 size: 16 residues. Germline assignment: CDR1 SNHLY and CDR2 FYNNEI. This chain's CDR3 is CASSSEASGSYNEQFF. The CDR3 nucleotides read TGTGCCAGCAGTAGTGAGGCTAGCGGGTCCTACAATGAGCAGTTCTTC.

The chain combines TRBV27 with TRBJ1-1, with a weak D call TRBD1 (5 bases). The germline gives CDR1 MNHEY, CDR2 SMNVEV (reference sequence). V gave up 5 bases and J gave up 2 bases, with 9 bases separating them. The CDR3 is made up of 13 amino acids. CDR3 DNA: TGTGCCAGCAGTCAGGGTCTTAACACTGAAGCTTTCTTT. Translated, it gives CASSQGLNTEAFF.

This chain links TRBV18 with TRBJ2-7; 9 nucleotides agree with TRBD1. CDR1 is KGHSH, CDR2 LQKENI, per germline. J was trimmed by 6 bases and V by 6 bases; bases with no gene match: 12. The CDR3 extends over 15 amino acids. The CDR3 nucleotides read TGTGCCAGCTCCCCTCCGGGACAGGGATTCTCCGAGCAGTACTTC. It encodes CASSPPGQGFSEQYF.

The chain joins TRBV5-4 to TRBJ2-3, with TRBD2 identical over 9 bases. Germline V CDR1 and CDR2: SGHNT, YYREEE (reference sequence). V shed 6 bases, J shed 5 bases, and the junction held 16 bases outside the gene matches. The CDR3 consists of 17 residues. CDR3 protein: CASTGGTAGGRGDTQYF. CDR3 DNA: TGTGCCAGCACCGGGGGAACGGCGGGAGGGAGGGGAGATACGCAGTATTTT.

This chain uses TRBV19 with TRBJ2-7; TRBD1 aligns across 8 bases. There are 14 residues in the CDR3. Losses at the gene ends were 3 bases for V and 3 bases for J; bases not matched to a gene: 4. Germline assignment: CDR1 LNHDA and CDR2 SQIVND (reference sequence). CDR3: CASSIGTGLYEQYF. The CDR3 nucleotides read TGTGCCAGTAGTATCGGGACAGGTCTCTACGAGCAGTACTTC.

The J gene is TRBJ1-5, the V gene TRBV27, with 9 bases lining up with TRBD1. CDR1 is MNHEY, CDR2 SMNVEV, per germline (reference sequence). The V and J ends lost 5 bases and 3 bases, in that order; junction bases with no gene match: 8. This CDR3 is built from 16 residues. CDR3 sequence (DNA): TGTGCCAGCAGTCCCATCGGGGACAGGGACAATCAGCCCCAGCATTTT. It encodes CASSPIGDRDNQPQHF.

This chain joins TRBV28 and TRBJ2-7; D is possibly TRBD2 (6 bases). The CDR3 length is 14 residues. CDR1 is MDHEN, CDR2 SYDVKM, per germline. V was trimmed by 2 bases and J by 6 bases, leaving 14 bases between them. CDR3 nucleotides: TGTGCCAGCAGTTTAGTGGTAGAGGGAGGCGAGCAGTACTTC. It yields the protein CASSLVVEGGEQYF.

Points on this clone: The junction differs from germline at one of its ends, possibly a read error. The chain carries TRBV7-7 and TRBJ1-1, with 8 positions matching TRBD1. This CDR3 spans 16 amino acids. In germline, CDR1 is SSHAT, CDR2 FNYEAQ (reference sequence). The CDR3 region has the DNA TGTGCTAGCAGCTTAGCGCTACAGGGGGGAGGCACTGAAGCTTTCTTT. This sequence encodes CASSLALQGGGTEAFF.

CDR3 bases: TGTGCCAGTAGACAAAGCACTGAAGCTTTCTTT. Translated: CASRQSTEAFF. The chain carries TRBV6-1 and TRBJ1-1, with D unclear. The germline CDR1 and CDR2 sequences are MNHNS and SASEGT. The CDR3 has 11 residues. The ends were cut back, 9 bases at V and 4 bases at J, with 9 bases in the middle.

The chain carries TRBV5-1 and TRBJ2-3; maybe TRBD1 (6 bases). The CDR3 loop spans 17 amino acids. V lost 4 bases to trimming and J lost 6 bases, with 24 bases between them. Germline-derived CDR1 and CDR2 are SGHRS and YFSETQ. The chain's CDR3 is CASSPGSAGDPPDTQYF. CDR3 sequence (DNA): TGCGCCAGCAGCCCGGGGAGTGCAGGGGACCCGCCGGATACGCAGTATTTT.

V usage is TRBV6-5 and J usage is TRBJ2-1; TRBD1 aligns across 9 bases. J was trimmed by 9 bases and V by 6 bases; bases with no gene match: 12. Germline CDR1 MNHEY, CDR2 SVGAGI. This CDR3 comprises 15 residues. The CDR3: CASSPRLTGGFEQFF. CDR3 DNA sequence: TGTGCCAGCAGCCCCCGGCTCACAGGGGGCTTTGAGCAGTTCTTC.

The chain recombines TRBV18 with TRBJ2-7, with TRBD1 identical over 9 bases. The CDR3 has 14 residues. Trimming removed 2 bases from V and 7 bases from J; junction bases left unmatched: 6. Looked up from germline, CDR1 is KGHSH and CDR2 is LQKENI. CDR3 residues: CASSPMDRGREQYF. In nucleotides, the CDR3 is TGTGCCAGCTCACCAATGGACAGGGGCAGGGAGCAGTACTTC.

This clone has just a few counts. The chain couples TRBV4-1 to TRBJ1-4, with D hard to call. CDR1 is MGHRA, CDR2 YSYEKL, per germline. CDR3 length: 15 amino acids. Trimming took off 0 bases at V and 4 bases at J, with 9 bases between the two ends. The CDR3 sequence: CASSQDAGFNEKLFF. In nucleotides, the CDR3 is TGCGCCAGCAGCCAAGACGCAGGTTTTAATGAAAAACTGTTTTTT.